A selection of T cell receptor beta chains follows, all from one sample in a study of T cell responses to AZD1222 COVID-19 vaccine. Clones were sequenced by immunoSEQ multiplex PCR, and TCRdb holds only the in-frame ones, with some missing. The table includes about 120,000 clones, about 87% detected once. Sequences were derived from peripheral blood, sampled 28 days after the second AZD1222 dose. The origin of the receptors is an adult who received the AZD1222 COVID-19 vaccine. Both conserved end residues are part of each CDR3. A D gene is named only where the DNA matches it firmly. Clone size appears in some rows only: once, few, many, or a class for an expanded clone.

>NA|TRBJ2-2|TRBV10-1|TRBD1
TGCGCCAGCAGTGAGCCGACCGGACAGGGTGGCGGGGAGCTGTTTTTT
CASSEPTGQGGGELFF
>NA|TRBJ2-7|TRBV18|NA
TGTGCCAGCTCCCCGGGACAAACGAGCTACGAGCAGTACTTC
CASSPGQTSYEQYF
>NA|TRBJ2-7|TRBV11-3|NA
TGTGCCAGCAGCTTAACTACCGACTACGAGCAGTACTTC
CASSLTTDYEQYF
>NA|TRBJ1-1|TRBV7-9|NA
TGTGCCATTTCCGGACAAAACGTGAACACTGAAGCTTTCTTT
CAISGQNVNTEAFF
>NA|TRBJ2-1|TRBV6-1|NA
TGTGCCAGCAGTGAAGCGCTGTACGGAACAAGAAACAATGAGCAGTTCTTC
CASSEALYGTRNNEQFF
>NA|TRBJ2-7|TRBV4-1|NA
TGCGCCAGCAGCCAAGATACAGACTACGAGCAGTACTTC
CASSQDTDYEQYF
>NA|TRBJ1-2|TRBV19|TRBD1
TGTGCCAGCTCGGACAGGTTCTATGGCTACACCTTC
CASSDRFYGYTF
>NA|TRBJ1-6|TRBV6-2/TRBV6-3|NA
TGTGCCAGCAGTTACTCGGGGACGAAGGGGAATTCACCCCTCCACTTT
CASSYSGTKGNSPLHF
>once|TRBJ2-5|TRBV19|NA
TGTGCCAGTAGTTTGACAGCCCAAGAGACCCAGTACTTC
CASSLTAQETQYF
>NA|TRBJ1-2|TRBV7-6|NA
TGTGCCAGCAGCACAAGACCCCATTATGGCTACACCTTC
CASSTRPHYGYTF
>NA|TRBJ1-2|TRBV7-9|TRBD1
TGTGCCAGCAGACCGGCGACAGGGAGAAGTTATGGCTACACCTTC
CASRPATGRSYGYTF
>NA|TRBJ2-1|TRBV7-7|TRBD2
TGTGCCAGCAGCCCTCAGCGGGACTCCTACAATGAGCAGTTCTTC
CASSPQRDSYNEQFF
>NA|TRBJ2-7|TRBV5-4|TRBD1
TGTGCCAGCAGAAAGGGACAGGGGGACTCCTACGAGCAGTACTTC
CASRKGQGDSYEQYF
>few|TRBJ1-4|TRBV28|TRBD1
TGTGCCAGCAGCAAGGGACAGCAGGCGGAAAAACTGTTTTTT
CASSKGQQAEKLFF
>NA|TRBJ1-2|TRBV13|NA
TGTGCCAGCAGCTTAGGAAGCACCTACTATGGCTACACCTTC
CASSLGSTYYGYTF
>NA|TRBJ1-3|TRBV5-1|NA
TGCGCCAGCAGCACCCGGGACCCAGGAAACACCATATATTTT
CASSTRDPGNTIYF
>NA|TRBJ2-7|TRBV4-1|NA
TGCGCCAGCAGCCCATCCGGCAGCATACGGGAGCAGTACTTC
CASSPSGSIREQYF
>NA|TRBJ2-1|TRBV14|TRBD2
TGTGCCAGCAGCCAAAGGAGTGGACTAGCGAACTCCTACAATGAGCAGTTCTTC
CASSQRSGLANSYNEQFF
>few|TRBJ1-4|TRBV6-2/TRBV6-3|NA
TGTGCCAGCAGTTGGGGAGGGGCTAATGAAAAACTGTTTTTT
CASSWGGANEKLFF
>NA|TRBJ2-2|TRBV9|NA
TGTGCCAGCAGCGCCCGGGGGCAGGGCAATGGAAAATTAGACTCGAACACCGGGGAGCTGTTTTTT
CASSARGQGNGKLDSNTGELFF
>NA|TRBJ1-5|TRBV28|TRBD1
TGTGCCAGCAGTTTATGGCAGGGGGCACGCAATCAGCCCCAGCATTTT
CASSLWQGARNQPQHF
>NA|TRBJ2-2|TRBV27|NA
TGTGCCAGCAGTTTAGAAAACACCGGGGAGCTGTTTTTT
CASSLENTGELFF
>NA|TRBJ2-5|TRBV12-3/TRBV12-4|NA
TGTGCCAGCAGACCCGACATCCAAGAGACCCAGTACTTC
CASRPDIQETQYF
>once|TRBJ2-5|TRBV5-1|NA
TGCGCCAGCAGCTCCGAACAGGAGGGAGAGACCCAGTACTTC
CASSSEQEGETQYF
>NA|TRBJ2-2|TRBV5-4|NA
TGTGCCAGCAGCTTGGGGGGGTTCCAGGGCACCGGGGAGCTGTTTTTT
CASSLGGFQGTGELFF
>NA|TRBJ2-7|TRBV10-3|TRBD1
TGTGCCATAGGACAGGGGTCCTACGAGCAGTACTTC
CAIGQGSYEQYF
>once|TRBJ2-5|TRBV19|NA
TGTGCCACCAGGGTGGAGTACCAAGAGACCCAGTACTTC
CATRVEYQETQYF
>NA|TRBJ2-3|TRBV29-1|NA
TGCAGCGCCCAGGGGGGGGCAGATACGCAGTATTTT
CSAQGGADTQYF
>NA|TRBJ2-6|TRBV5-1|TRBD2
TGCGCCACAGGGAGGGACCGAGGGTCTGGGGCCAACGTCCTGACTTTC
CATGRDRGSGANVLTF
>NA|TRBJ2-6|TRBV9|TRBD2
TGTGCCAGCAGCGTAGGGACTAGCTCTGGGGCCAACGTCCTGACTTTC
CASSVGTSSGANVLTF
>NA|TRBJ1-3|TRBV5-1|NA
TGCGCCAGCAGCTTGGGAGACGTGGCTGGAAACACCATATATTTT
CASSLGDVAGNTIYF
>few|TRBJ2-7|TRBV5-4|TRBD2
TGTGCCAGCAGCCCCCCGGGGGTAGCGGGGGGCTCCTACGAGCAGTACTTC
CASSPPGVAGGSYEQYF
>NA|TRBJ1-4|TRBV9|TRBD1
TGTGCCAGCAGCCGGGACAGGGGTGAAAAACTGTTTTTT
CASSRDRGEKLFF
>NA|TRBJ2-3|TRBV5-4|TRBD1
TGTGCCAGCAGCCCTGGACAGGTTAAGTATTTT
CASSPGQVKYF
>NA|TRBJ2-5|TRBV10-3|TRBD1
TGTGCCATCAGTGAGGTAAAAGGGACAGGCCAAGAGACCCAGTACTTC
CAISEVKGTGQETQYF
>NA|TRBJ1-5|TRBV15|NA
TGTGCCACCAGCAGAGAGATGGTTGCACAATATAGCAATCAGCCCCAGCATTTT
CATSREMVAQYSNQPQHF
>NA|TRBJ1-2|TRBV21-1|NA
TGTGCCAGCAGCAAATGGGGCAGGAAGTACGCGGATGGCTACACCTTC
CASSKWGRKYADGYTF
>NA|TRBJ2-5|TRBV19|NA
TGTGCCAGTAGTATAGATCACTTCGACGGGGGCGAGACCCAGTACTTC
CASSIDHFDGGETQYF
>NA|TRBJ2-7|TRBV6-5|NA
TGTGCCAGCAGTTTTCTCGGACGGGAGTACTTC
CASSFLGREYF
>NA|TRBJ2-1|TRBV3-1/TRBV3-2|TRBD1
TGTGCCAGCAGCCCCAGACAGGGAGCCTACAATGAGCAGTTCTTC
CASSPRQGAYNEQFF
>NA|TRBJ1-1|TRBV30|NA
TGTGCCTGGAGTGTTGCCCCCTCCTACACTGAAGCTTTCTTT
CAWSVAPSYTEAFF
>NA|TRBJ1-2|TRBV6-4|TRBD1
TGTGCCAGCAGTGAGGAGGGGGCTGGATATGGCTACACCTTC
CASSEEGAGYGYTF
>NA|TRBJ2-5|TRBV11-3|NA
TGTGCCAGCAGCATCCGGGGTCAAGAGACCCAGTACTTC
CASSIRGQETQYF
>NA|TRBJ2-2|TRBV5-1|TRBD2
TGCGCCAGCAGCTTGGCCGAGCGGGGGGGCCCCGGGGAGCTGTTTTTT
CASSLAERGGPGELFF
>NA|TRBJ1-1|TRBV30|TRBD1
TGTGCCTGGAGTGTGGACAGGGGCGCTGAAGCTTTCTTT
CAWSVDRGAEAFF
>NA|TRBJ2-2|TRBV4-1|NA
TGCGCCAGCAGCCGTGCTCAGGGTACCGGGGAGCTGTTTTTT
CASSRAQGTGELFF
>NA|TRBJ2-1|TRBV11-2|TRBD2
TGTGCCAGCAGCTTAGATGTCCCCGCCCCTAGCGGAGCTTACAATGAGCAGTTCTTC
CASSLDVPAPSGAYNEQFF
>NA|TRBJ1-2|TRBV12-3/TRBV12-4|NA
TGTGCCAGCAGTCCTGATGGGAGCTATGGCTACACCTTC
CASSPDGSYGYTF
>NA|TRBJ1-6|TRBV6-6|TRBD1
TGTGCCAGCAGTCGGTCCCGGGACAGGGTCGGAGTTTCACCCCTCCACTTT
CASSRSRDRVGVSPLHF
>once|TRBJ1-1|TRBV6-1|NA
TGTGCCAGCAGTGATCGAAGACCCACTGAAGCTTTCTTT
CASSDRRPTEAFF
>NA|TRBJ2-7|TRBV9|TRBD2
TGTGCCAGCAGCGTAGCCTCCCTAGCGGGAGGGCCTTACGAGCAGTACTTC
CASSVASLAGGPYEQYF
>few|TRBJ2-5|TRBV7-8|NA
TGTGCCAGCAGCTTAAGAGGAGAAGAGACCCAGTACTTC
CASSLRGEETQYF
>NA|TRBJ1-5|TRBV11-3|TRBD1
TGTGCCAGCAGCTTAGGGGGACAGCAGCCCCAGCATTTT
CASSLGGQQPQHF
>NA|TRBJ1-2|TRBV6-5|NA
TGTGCCAGCAGTTACTCGAAAGGGGACTATGGCTACACCTTC
CASSYSKGDYGYTF
>NA|TRBJ1-2|TRBV14|TRBD1
TGTGCCAGCAGCCTCCGGACAGGGTGGAACTATGGCTACACCTTC
CASSLRTGWNYGYTF
>once|TRBJ2-7|TRBV5-1|NA
TGCGCCAGCAGCCTTACCGGGAACGAGCAGTACTTC
CASSLTGNEQYF
>NA|TRBJ1-1|TRBV15|TRBD1
TGTGCCACCAGCAGAACCCCAGGGGGCCGAGGAAGGTTTGCGTCTGAAGCTTTCTTT
CATSRTPGGRGRFASEAFF
>NA|TRBJ1-1|TRBV18|NA
TGTGCCAGCTCACCACCGTCCGGGTTCACTGAAGCTTTCTTT
CASSPPSGFTEAFF
>NA|TRBJ2-3|TRBV10-1|NA
TGCGCCAGCAGCGGACAGCTTCGAACAGATACGCAGTATTTT
CASSGQLRTDTQYF